The present entry profiles one T cell receptor (beta chain) with its context. Its antigen is unknown. No clone much larger than this one lies a single base away; base qualities are absent. This record comes from a study of response to subunit inactivated influenza vaccine (dated by TCRdb to 2016 to 2018). About the study as a whole: To follow how T cells responded to a trivalent subunit inactivated influenza vaccine, the researchers relied on deep quantitative profiling of the T cell receptor repertoire. Overall study results and their limits: The authors suggested that each seasonal influenza vaccination may recruit only a limited number of new T cells.

Receptor libraries were prepared by RT-PCR. The sequencer was an Illumina HiSeq 2500. The raw public data were reprocessed by TCRdb itself: fastp quality trimming at Q25, MiXCR clonotype calling, in-frame beta chains only. Each entry merges the rows of one CDR3 protein and shows their most common DNA and genes. The sample data list about 700,000 distinct CDR3 sequences, and around 15% of these were observed just once. Approximately 7.6% of the sample goes to the ten largest clones. The CDR3 covers 13 residues, taking in both the cysteine and the phenylalanine. Only the CDR3 portion is preserved as DNA: 39 bases, with reading frame beginning at the first base. The CDR1 and CDR2 encoded by the germline V gene are SNHLY and FYNNEI. V is clipped by 6 bases and J by 10 bases, and the sequence between their germline boundaries is 16 bases long.

The source was PBMCs from blood, collected approximately 15 days before vaccination. The TCR sequence derives from a man in his forties or fifties who received an inactivated influenza vaccine. Donor details come from another sample of the same person, matched by shared clones. Here the chain combines TRBV2 and TRBJ2-1; TRBD2 is a weak D gene call, 6 bases matching. The nucleotides read TGTGCCAGCAGCTTAGGAGGGGCGAGGGAGCAGTTCTTC. This encodes CASSLGGAREQFF.